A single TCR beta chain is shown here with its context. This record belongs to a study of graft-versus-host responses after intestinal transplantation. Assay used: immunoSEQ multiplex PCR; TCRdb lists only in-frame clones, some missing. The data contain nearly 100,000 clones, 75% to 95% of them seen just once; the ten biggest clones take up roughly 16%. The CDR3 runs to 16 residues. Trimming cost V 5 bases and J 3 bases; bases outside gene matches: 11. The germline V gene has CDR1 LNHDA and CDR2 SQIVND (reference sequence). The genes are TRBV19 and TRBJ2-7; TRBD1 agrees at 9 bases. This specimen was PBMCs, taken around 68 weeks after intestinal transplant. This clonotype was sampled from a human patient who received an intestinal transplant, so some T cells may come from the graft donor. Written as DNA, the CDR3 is TGTGCCAGTAGTGACTGGCCGGGACAGGGCGTCTACGAGCAGTACTTC. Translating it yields CASSDWPGQGVYEQYF. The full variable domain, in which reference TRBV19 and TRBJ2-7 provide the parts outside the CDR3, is DGGITQSPKYLFRKEGQNVTLSCEQNLNHDAMYWYRQDPGQGLRLIYYSQIVNDFQKGDIAEGYSVSREKKESFPLTVTSAQKNPTAFYLCASSDWPGQGVYEQYFGPGTRLTVT.